The present T cell receptor beta chain was sequenced within a study of T cells in localized non-small cell lung cancer (dated by TCRdb to the early 2020s). As for the study more broadly: T cell repertoires of more than 200 early-stage NSCLC patients were analyzed, with tumors being compared against uninvolved tumor-adjacent lungs. All 230 or so NSCLC patients in the cohort were treatment-naive and had localized lung tumors that were resected. The mean age of the NSCLC patients was just over 65 years, with approximately 130 men and 107 women. Summary of the overall study and its limitations: Longer overall survival was associated with higher T cell density in blood, whereas shorter survival was associated with higher clonality in adjacent lung. Uninvolved tumor-adjacent lung showed the highest T cell clonality, higher than tumor, which suggests more focused antigenic responses in the adjacent lung. Because the study design was exploratory, TCR variables were selected using unadjusted p-values without false-discovery rate correction. A median of around 50 of the top 100 tumor clones turned up in the paired uninvolved adjacent lung, and 25 to 35 of those clones also ranked among the top 100 of that same adjacent lung. Because multi-region sequencing of the tumors was not done, intratumor heterogeneity could not be ruled out.

At diagnosis, peripheral blood, uninvolved tumor-adjacent lung and tumor were collected and were preserved as a mix of fresh-frozen and FFPE material. TCR beta CDR3 regions were sequenced from DNA using the immunoSEQ Assay. Turning to the authors' computational methods: T cell density was computed as TCR beta template counts normalized to usable DNA estimated by amplifying housekeeping genes. Using the preseqR package, richness was estimated by extrapolating to 120,000 templates for tissue samples and 400,000 templates for PBMC samples. Clonality was calculated as one minus Pielou's evenness. Tissue-enriched TCRs were identified through differential abundance testing performed on productive amino-acid clonotypes, with a minimum total count of 5 and an alpha of 0.1. The Jaccard Index and the Morisita Overlap Index were used to quantify repertoire overlap between compartments. GLIPH grouped TCR beta CDR3s together with public tetramer-defined viral CDR3s, and a viral motif had to include at least three viral sequences and also show V-gene enrichment. TCRdb provides this immuneACCESS table in a form limited to in-frame rearrangements. Some clones are lacking; in checked studies, under half of them reflect an unresolved V gene, and why the rest are absent is not known. The V and J calls and clone size are taken from that table; D and trimming were inferred from the DNA. Recorded for this sample are 4,000 to 5,000 clones; less than 35% of them occurred a single time. The ten largest clones add up to around 4.8% of the sample.

Compared with the rest of its sample, this clone is medium-sized (0.01 to 0.1%). It has no known antigen specificity. It has no much larger one-base neighbor in the sample; base qualities were not kept. The specimen was lung tumor tissue, collected before any cancer treatment. This clonotype was obtained from a man aged 40 to 75 with stage II lung adenocarcinoma.

CDR3 sequence: CASSGQTGAGETQYF. The nucleotide sequence is TGTGCCAGCAGCGGGCAGACAGGGGCGGGTGAGACCCAGTACTTC. Recombination connected TRBV9 to TRBJ2-5; TRBD1 fits 8 bases in the junction. The germline V end is reduced by 3 bases and the J end by 5 bases; junction bases left unmatched: 9. The CDR3 sequence holds 15 residues, the cysteine and phenylalanine included. The kept DNA is CDR3 alone, 45 bases in frame from the first base. As encoded in the germline V gene, CDR1 is SGDLS while CDR2 is YYNGEE.